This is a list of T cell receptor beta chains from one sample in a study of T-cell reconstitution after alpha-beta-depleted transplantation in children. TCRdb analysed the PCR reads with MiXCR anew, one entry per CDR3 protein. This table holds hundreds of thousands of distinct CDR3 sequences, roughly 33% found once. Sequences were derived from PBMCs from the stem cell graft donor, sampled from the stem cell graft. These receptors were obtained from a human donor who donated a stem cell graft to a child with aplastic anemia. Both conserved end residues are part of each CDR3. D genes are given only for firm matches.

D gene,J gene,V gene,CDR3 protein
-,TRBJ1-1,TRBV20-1,CSARGSRIEAFF
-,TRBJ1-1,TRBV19,CASSIDQVARTEAFF
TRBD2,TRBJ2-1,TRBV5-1,CASGTTSGSHEQFF
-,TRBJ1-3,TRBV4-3,CASSQDRQISGNTIYF
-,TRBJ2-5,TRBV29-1,CSALDETQYF
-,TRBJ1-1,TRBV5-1,CASSFGQALNTEAFF
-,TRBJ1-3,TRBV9,CASSVRRDGNTIYF
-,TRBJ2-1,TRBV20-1,CSARERTLLAEQFF
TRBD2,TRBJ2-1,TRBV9,CASSVARASGSHHEQFF
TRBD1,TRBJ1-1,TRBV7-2,CASSGPDRVSEAFF
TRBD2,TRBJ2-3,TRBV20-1,CSARGGGPRQLNTDTQYF
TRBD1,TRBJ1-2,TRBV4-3,CASSPEPGTDYGYTF
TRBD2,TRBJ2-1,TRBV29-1,CSVGTSGNYNEQFF
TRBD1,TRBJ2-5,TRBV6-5,CASSFSTGLPPETQYF
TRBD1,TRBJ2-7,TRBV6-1,CAHRGTGINEQYF
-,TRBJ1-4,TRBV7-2,CASRLTAGFNEKLFF
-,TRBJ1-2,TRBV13,CASSLGGDGYTF
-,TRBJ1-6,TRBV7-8,CASSLVMGGSYNSPLHF
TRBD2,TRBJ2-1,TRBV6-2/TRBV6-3,CASRVIAGDEQFF
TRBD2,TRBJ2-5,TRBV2,CASTGGLAETQYF
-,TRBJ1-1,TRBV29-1,CSVTGTKGVNTEAFF
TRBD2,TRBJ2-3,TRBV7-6,CASSAGLAGVSDTQYF
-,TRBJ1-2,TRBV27,CASRGRAYGYTF
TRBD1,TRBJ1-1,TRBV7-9,CASSSRVGAGGSTEAFF
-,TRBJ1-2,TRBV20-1,CSARGGAYGYTF
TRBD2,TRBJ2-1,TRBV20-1,CSARDPSGRGNEQFF
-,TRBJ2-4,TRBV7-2,CASSRPGENIQYF
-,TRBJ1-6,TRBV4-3,CASSQDSGNSPLHF
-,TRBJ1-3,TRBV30,CAWTGLSDTIYF
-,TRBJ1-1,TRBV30,CDWSRFRAGMGTEAFF
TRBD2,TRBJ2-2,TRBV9,CASTAGLAGVGELFF
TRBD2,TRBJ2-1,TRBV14,CASSPLAGGSWNEQFF
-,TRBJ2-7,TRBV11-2,CASSLAPGVKSYEQYF
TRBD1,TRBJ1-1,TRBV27,CASSLSGTGVGNTEAFF
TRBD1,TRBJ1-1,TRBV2,CASSPGQGRQTEAFF
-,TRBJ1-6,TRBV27,CASCKTGSSYNSPLHF
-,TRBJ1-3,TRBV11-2,CASSPVQGSGNTIYF
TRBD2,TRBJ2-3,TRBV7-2,CASSLTSGSRADTQYF
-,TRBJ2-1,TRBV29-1,CSVETPYNEQFF
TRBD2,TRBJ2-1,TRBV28,CASRSHGRVAGDHEQFF
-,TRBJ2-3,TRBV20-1,CSARDVLAPDTQYF
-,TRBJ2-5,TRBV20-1,CSARTHEETQYF
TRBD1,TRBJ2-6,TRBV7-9,CASSSRDSLSGANVLTF
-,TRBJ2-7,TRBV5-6,CASSLVGVEQYF
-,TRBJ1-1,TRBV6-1,CASRTGLTEAFF
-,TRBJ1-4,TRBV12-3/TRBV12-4,CASSLSGFQEKLFF
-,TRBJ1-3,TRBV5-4,CASSTVDSGNTIYF
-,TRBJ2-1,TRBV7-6,CASSSQGGNEQFF
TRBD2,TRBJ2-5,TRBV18,CASSPSGTSKTQYF
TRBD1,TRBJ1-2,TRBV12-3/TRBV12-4,CASSQAQGLYGYTF
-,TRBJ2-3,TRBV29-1,CSVEEMTDTQYF